Listed here are 30 T cell receptor beta chains from one sample, sequenced in a study of T cells in Graves' hyperthyroidism and ophthalmopathy. TCR beta CDR3 regions were amplified from RNA. TCR CDR3 regions were first amplified by RT-PCR with HTBI primers. In TCRdb, the multiplex PCR reads were re-called with MiXCR into one record per CDR3 protein. Here the sample spans almost 600,000 distinct CDR3 sequences, just over 45% being singletons. Material: peripheral blood or thyroid tissue (not recorded which). These receptors all stem from a woman between 18 and 29 years old with Graves' hyperthyroidism.

This clonotype has at least ten counts. V is TRBV6-5 and J is TRBJ2-7; unclear D gene. Trimming cost V 0 bases and J 2 bases, with 8 bases left between them. Germline V CDR1 and CDR2: MNHEY, SVGAGI. This CDR3 is 14 amino acids long. The CDR3 spells CASSYSKLAYEQYF. As DNA, the CDR3 is TGTGCCAGCAGTTACTCGAAACTGGCCTACGAGCAGTACTTC.

This clonotype has at least ten counts. V gene TRBV4-1 combines with J gene TRBJ2-7; possibly TRBD1 for D (6 bases). CDR3 length: 14 residues. V lost 3 bases, J lost 3 bases, and 12 bases lay in between. The germline gives CDR1 MGHRA, CDR2 YSYEKL. CDR3: CASSQWTDRYEQYF. Here the CDR3 DNA reads TGCGCCAGCAGCCAGTGGACAGACCGCTACGAGCAGTACTTC.

This clonotype has more than one count but fewer than ten. The rearrangement uses TRBV11-1 and TRBJ2-7; 9 bases align to TRBD2. The CDR3 runs 16 residues. The germline V gene has CDR1 SGHAT and CDR2 FQDESV (reference sequence). V was clipped by 3 bases and J by 3 bases; unmatched bases: 9. The CDR3 loop reads CASSLGLAGTFYEQYF. CDR3 coding DNA: TGTGCCAGCAGCTTGGGGCTAGCGGGAACTTTCTACGAGCAGTACTTC.

This CDR3 is CASSLTPTSRTGELFF. CDR3 DNA: TGTGCCAGCAGCTTAACGCCGACTAGTCGCACCGGGGAGCTGTTTTTT. The chain has TRBV7-9 and TRBJ2-2, with a possible D match to TRBD2 (6 bases). In germline, CDR1 is SEHNR, CDR2 FQNEAQ (reference sequence). The CDR3 totals 16 residues. Trimming stripped 2 bases from V and 4 bases from J, with 14 bases between.

This clonotype was recorded at least ten times. The chain uses TRBV6-5 and TRBJ1-5; D possibly corresponds to TRBD1 (6 bases). The CDR3 contains 14 residues. V was pared by 0 bases and J by 7 bases, with 10 bases between. The germline gives CDR1 MNHEY, CDR2 SVGAGI. The CDR3 loop is CASSYSLGGQPQHF. DNA of the CDR3: TGTGCCAGCAGTTACTCGTTAGGGGGGCAGCCCCAGCATTTT.

This clonotype was seen many times. The V gene is TRBV11-3, the J gene TRBJ2-5; D not certain. The CDR3 length is 14 residues. Trimming shortened V by 5 bases and J by 5 bases, and 15 bases separated the two germline ends. From germline, CDR1 is SGHNT and CDR2 YENEEA. In DNA form, the CDR3 reads TGTGCCAGCAGCGACGAAGGCTCCACTGAGACCCAGTACTTC. Translation: CASSDEGSTETQYF.

This rearrangement joins TRBV5-5 to TRBJ2-5; 8 bases map to TRBD1. The ends lost 3 bases at V and 1 base at J; junction bases unmatched: 5. Looked up from germline, CDR1 is SGHKS and CDR2 is YYEKEE (reference sequence). The CDR3 runs 15 residues. As DNA, the CDR3 is TGTGCCAGCAGCTCAACGACAGGGGTCCAAGAGACCCAGTACTTC. Its translation: CASSSTTGVQETQYF.

This clonotype came up many times. J is TRBJ1-3 and V is TRBV15; no definite D call. CDR3 length: 15 residues. V was trimmed by 3 bases and J by 0 bases, leaving 9 bases between them. Germline V lookup: CDR1 LNHNV, CDR2 YYDKDF (reference sequence). The CDR3 is CATSRQQNSGNTIYF. CDR3 coding DNA: TGTGCCACCAGCAGGCAACAGAACTCTGGAAACACCATATATTTT.

Worth noting for this clonotype: Given the absence of the conserved phenylalanine or tryptophan at the CDR3 end, a read error is likely. The DNA is left out, because the CDR3 cannot be placed on it with certainty; the CDR3 is given as TCRdb lists it. The chain couples TRBV7-2 to TRBJ2-1; the table's D call, TRBD1, was not checked against the DNA. Germline V gene lookup returns CDR1 SGHTA and CDR2 FQGNSA. 15 amino acids form the CDR3, both terminal residues included. CDR3 sequence reads: CASSPGESSYNEPLC.

The chain couples TRBV20-1 to TRBJ1-6; D unclear. CDR1 DFQATT and CDR2 SNEGSKA come from the germline V gene (reference sequence). This CDR3 comprises 14 residues. V was clipped by 3 bases and J by 2 bases, with 8 bases between them. CDR3 coding DNA: TGCAGTGCTAGCCGGCAGGCCTATAATTCACCCCTCCACTTT. Translated: CSASRQAYNSPLHF.

This clonotype was seen many times. V usage is TRBV11-3 and J usage is TRBJ1-1; TRBD1 might be the D (5 bases). With 5 bases removed from V and 9 bases from J, the gap between germline ends came to 16 bases. Germline CDR1 SGHNT, CDR2 YENEEA. The CDR3 totals 13 residues. CDR3 DNA: TGTGCCAGCAGCGCTATTCTGTCGGGGCAAGCTTTCTTT. It is translated as CASSAILSGQAFF.

This clonotype was seen at least ten times. The chain has TRBV20-1 and TRBJ1-2, with 12 nucleotides matching TRBD1. The CDR3 runs 14 residues. V was clipped by 3 bases and J by 7 bases; unmatched bases: 6. CDR1 is DFQATT and CDR2 is SNEGSKA in the germline V gene (reference sequence). As DNA, the CDR3 is TGCAGTGCTAGCGGGACAGGGGGCGTGGGTGGCTACACCTTC. The encoded protein is CSASGTGGVGGYTF.

This clonotype appeared many times. The rearrangement links TRBV25-1 to TRBJ1-1, with TRBD1 as a possible D gene (5 bases). Trimming removed 4 bases from V and 3 bases from J, with 15 bases in between. From germline, CDR1 is MGHDK and CDR2 SYGVNS. The CDR3 is made up of 15 amino acids. The CDR3 DNA reads as TGTGCCAGCAGTGCTTCAGGGAGACTTGACACTGAAGCTTTCTTT. This encodes CASSASGRLDTEAFF.

The table lists this clonotype with many counts. V is TRBV5-1 and J is TRBJ2-7; 9 bases line up with TRBD2. The CDR3 is 14 residues long. Germline CDR1 reads SGHRS; CDR2 reads YFSETQ. V shed 0 bases, J shed 3 bases, and the junction held 1 base outside the gene matches. The CDR3 is CASSLGLAVYEQYF. The CDR3 nucleotides are TGCGCCAGCAGCTTGGGACTAGCGGTCTACGAGCAGTACTTC.

This clonotype was found many times. The chain has TRBV20-1 and TRBJ1-2, with D perhaps matching TRBD1 (5 bases). Deletions cut 5 bases from V and 3 bases from J, with 16 bases between. In germline, CDR1 is DFQATT, CDR2 SNEGSKA (reference sequence). This CDR3 has 14 amino acids. The CDR3, as DNA: TGCAGTGCTGTAAGACGGCCCAGGGACTATGGCTACACCTTC. This translates into CSAVRRPRDYGYTF.

This clonotype has a count of ten or more. The chain has TRBV4-1 and TRBJ1-5, with 8 bases aligning to TRBD1. J gave up 7 bases and V 1 base, and 9 bases lay outside the gene matches. The CDR3 loop spans 16 amino acids. Germline lookup yields CDR1 MGHRA and CDR2 YSYEKL. Written as DNA, the CDR3 is TGCGCCAGCAGCCAAGGTCGGGCCAGGGGGCAACAGCCCCAGCATTTT. Its translation: CASSQGRARGQQPQHF.

The chain recombines TRBV2 with TRBJ2-5; perhaps TRBD1 as D (5 bases). This CDR3 comprises 11 residues. Germline loops: CDR1 SNHLY, CDR2 FYNNEI. The CDR3 is CASQGEETQYF. CDR3 DNA: TGTGCTAGCCAAGGGGAAGAGACCCAGTACTTC.

This clonotype was detected many times. The chain combines TRBV20-1 with TRBJ1-2; TRBD1 agrees at 7 bases. Germline loops: CDR1 DFQATT, CDR2 SNEGSKA (reference sequence). The CDR3 consists of 19 residues. J was trimmed by 3 bases and V by 3 bases; bases with no gene match: 22. As DNA, the CDR3 is TGCAGTGCTAGGGACAATCGACAGGGTTTTGCGTGGGGCGACTATGGCTACACCTTC. Amino acids: CSARDNRQGFAWGDYGYTF.

This clonotype was recorded at least ten times. The chain combines TRBV6-1 with TRBJ1-6, with 7 bases that match TRBD1. The trim removed 4 bases at V and 5 bases at J, leaving 5 bases unmatched. Germline CDR1 is MNHNS and CDR2 is SASEGT. The CDR3 consists of 15 residues. The CDR3 region has the DNA TGTGCCAGCAGTGGAACCGGGACAGATAATTCACCCCTCCACTTT. Encoded protein: CASSGTGTDNSPLHF.

This clonotype was seen at least ten times. The J gene is TRBJ2-5, the V gene TRBV7-8, with TRBD2 as a possible D gene (6 bases). The germline CDR1 and CDR2 sequences are SGHVS and FQNEAQ. CDR3 length equals 14 residues. Deletions cut 1 base from V and 5 bases from J, with 11 bases between. The chain's CDR3 is CASSLGGVSETQYF. The CDR3 DNA is TGTGCCAGCAGCTTAGGGGGGGTTTCGGAGACCCAGTACTTC. The variable domain in full, completed from reference TRBV7-8 and TRBJ2-5, reads GAGVSQSPRYKVAKRGQDVALRCDPISGHVSLFWYQQALGQGPEFLTYFQNEAQLDKSGLPSDRFFAERPEGSVSTLKIQRTQQEDSAVYLCASSLGGVSETQYFGPGTRLLVL.

This clonotype was found many times. The chain combines TRBV6-2 or TRBV6-3 with TRBJ2-7; 9 bases map to TRBD1. V lost 5 bases, J lost 13 bases, and 9 bases stayed unmatched. Looked up from germline, CDR1 is MNHEY and CDR2 is SVGEGT. CDR3 size: 12 residues. The chain's CDR3 is CASSRDRERLYF. The CDR3 bases are TGTGCCAGCAGTCGGGACAGGGAAAGACTATACTTC.

In this sample, this clonotype turned up many times. This chain uses TRBV19 with TRBJ1-2; maybe TRBD1 (6 bases). V gave up 1 base and J gave up 3 bases, with 12 bases separating them. The CDR3 spans 15 residues. Looked up from germline, CDR1 is LNHDA and CDR2 is SQIVND (reference sequence). For the CDR3, the DNA is TGTGCCAGTAGTATAGTCATAGGGGGAGACTATGGCTACACCTTC. It encodes CASSIVIGGDYGYTF.

This clonotype has more than one count but fewer than ten. The chain recombines TRBV18 with TRBJ1-2; no clear D gene. The CDR3 consists of 14 residues. The germline V gene encodes CDR1 KGHSH and CDR2 LQKENI. Trimming removed 0 bases at V and 7 bases at J, with 12 bases between. The chain's CDR3 is CASSPPDGFGGYTF. The CDR3 DNA follows: TGTGCCAGCTCACCACCCGACGGGTTTGGTGGCTACACCTTC.

The J gene is TRBJ2-5, the V gene TRBV7-2; no definite D call. CDR1 is SGHTA, CDR2 FQGNSA, per germline. The V end was cut by 2 bases, the J end by 5 bases, with 12 bases between. The CDR3 spans 14 residues. CDR3 residues: CASSLYGEVETQYF. The CDR3 nucleotides are TGTGCCAGCAGCTTATACGGTGAGGTGGAGACCCAGTACTTC.

As concerns this clonotype: A junction boundary mismatches the germline segment, possibly from a read error. The J gene is TRBJ1-3, the V gene TRBV6-1, with 9 positions matching TRBD1. This CDR3 is 17 amino acids long. Germline CDR1 reads MNHNS; CDR2 reads SASEGT. The chain's CDR3 is CVSSEGDGTGPGNTIYF. The DNA of the CDR3 is TGTGTCAGCAGTGAAGGGGATGGGACAGGGCCTGGAAACACCATATATTTT.

This clonotype was counted ten times or more. This chain links TRBV4-3 with TRBJ2-7; 10 nucleotides match TRBD2. Germline CDR1 and CDR2: LGHNA and YSLEER. This CDR3 has 15 amino acids. J gave up 2 bases and V 1 base, and 2 bases lay outside the gene matches. CDR3 coding DNA: TGCGCCAGCAGCCAAGCCCTAGCGGGGGCCTACGAGCAGTACTTC. It yields the protein CASSQALAGAYEQYF.

The J gene is TRBJ1-5, the V gene TRBV29-1; D is possibly TRBD1 (5 bases). V was clipped by 3 bases and J by 7 bases, with 7 bases between them. The CDR3 contains 11 residues. Per the germline V gene, CDR1 is SQVTM and CDR2 is ANQGSEA. The CDR3 sequence is CSVDEGQPQHF. CDR3 bases: TGCAGCGTTGACGAGGGGCAGCCCCAGCATTTT.

The genes are TRBV24-1 and TRBJ2-2; 14 nucleotides match TRBD2. This CDR3 region has 19 residues. In germline, CDR1 is KGHDR, CDR2 SFDVKD. Losses at the gene ends were 3 bases for V and 6 bases for J; bases not matched to a gene: 11. The CDR3 reads CATSDPRGTSGRGSGELFF. For the CDR3, the DNA is TGTGCCACCAGTGATCCGAGAGGGACTAGCGGGAGAGGGTCCGGGGAGCTGTTTTTT.

This clonotype occurred many times. The chain links TRBV20-1 to TRBJ1-2, with D uncertain. The CDR3 contains 13 residues. V shed 0 bases and J shed 8 bases, with 13 bases lying between them. The germline gives CDR1 DFQATT, CDR2 SNEGSKA (reference sequence). CDR3 residues: CSARDRTPLGYTF. The CDR3, as DNA: TGCAGTGCTAGAGATCGGACCCCCCTGGGCTACACCTTC.

The chain uses TRBV30 and TRBJ2-2, with TRBD1 identical over 10 bases. The CDR3 loop spans 15 amino acids. V trimming: 3 bases; J trimming: 5 bases; junction bases outside the gene matches: 6. Germline V gene sequence: CDR1 GTSNPN, CDR2 SVGIG (reference sequence). CDR3 sequence reads: CAWRADRGRTGELFF. Here the CDR3 DNA reads TGTGCCTGGAGGGCTGACAGGGGGCGAACCGGGGAGCTGTTTTTT.